This is a list of T cell receptor beta chains from one sample in a study of blood T cell repertoires in COVID-19. Only in-frame clones appear in the TCRdb table, and some are missing; sequencing was by immunoSEQ multiplex PCR. The sample consists of 95,000 to 150,000 clones, 78% of them appearing once. Material: peripheral blood. These receptors all stem from a man aged 65 to 79 with acute or convalescent COVID-19. Both conserved end residues are part of each CDR3. The order of the fields is D gene, clone size, J gene, V gene, CDR3 protein, CDR3 DNA. The D gene is left open where the match is weak. For some rows the clone size is stated as once, few or many, or as a class when expanded; others skip it.

-	-	TRBJ2-5	TRBV29-1	CSGRRSETQYF	TGCAGCGGCCGGCGGAGCGAGACCCAGTACTTC
-	-	TRBJ2-7	TRBV7-2	CASSDRTVSHTYEQYF	TGTGCCAGCAGCGATCGGACAGTGAGTCATACCTACGAGCAGTACTTC
-	-	TRBJ1-1	TRBV19	CASSMRRGYTEAFF	TGTGCCAGTAGTATGAGGAGGGGTTACACTGAAGCTTTCTTT
-	-	TRBJ1-1	TRBV6-5	CASSNRVMNTEAFF	TGTGCCAGCAGTAACAGGGTCATGAACACTGAAGCTTTCTTT
TRBD1	-	TRBJ1-1	TRBV12-5	CASGLVGRDRGPSF	TGTGCTAGTGGTTTGGTAGGTCGGGACAGGGGCCCGTCCTTT
TRBD1	once	TRBJ2-2	TRBV5-1	CASSWGTGGSGELFF	TGCGCCAGCAGCTGGGGGACAGGGGGCAGCGGGGAGCTGTTTTTT
-	-	TRBJ1-1	TRBV6-5	CASSRGGLTEAFF	TGTGCCAGCAGCCGGGGAGGCCTCACTGAAGCTTTCTTT
-	few	TRBJ1-3	TRBV4-1	CASSQRRGSAGNTIYF	TGCGCCAGCAGCCAACGCAGGGGTTCGGCTGGAAACACCATATATTTT
TRBD2	-	TRBJ2-1	TRBV7-7	CASSVSGGAGNEQFF	TGTGCTAGCAGTGTCAGCGGGGGGGCAGGCAATGAGCAGTTCTTC
-	-	TRBJ1-6	TRBV2	CASTERGQGSPLHF	TGTGCCAGCACCGAAAGGGGCCAGGGATCACCCCTCCACTTT
TRBD2	-	TRBJ2-5	TRBV3-1/TRBV3-2	CASSHFPSGQETQYF	TGTGCCAGCAGCCATTTCCCTAGCGGCCAAGAGACCCAGTACTTC
-	-	TRBJ1-1	TRBV4-1	CASSQDPRVPGNTEAFF	TGCGCCAGCAGCCAAGATCCCAGGGTCCCCGGGAACACTGAAGCTTTCTTT
TRBD1	once	TRBJ1-5	TRBV9	CASSARRTGGRNQPQHF	TGTGCCAGCAGCGCCCGACGGACAGGGGGCCGGAATCAGCCCCAGCATTTT
TRBD1	once	TRBJ1-1	TRBV7-3	CASSGQVMNTEAFF	TGTGCCAGCAGCGGACAGGTAATGAACACTGAAGCTTTCTTT
-	-	TRBJ1-5	TRBV24-1	CATLPISQAAGSNQPQHF	TGTGCCACCTTACCCATCTCACAGGCCGCCGGTAGCAATCAGCCCCAGCATTTT
TRBD2	-	TRBJ2-7	TRBV7-2	CASSLWIAGGNEQYF	TGTGCCAGCAGCTTATGGATAGCGGGGGGAAACGAGCAGTACTTC